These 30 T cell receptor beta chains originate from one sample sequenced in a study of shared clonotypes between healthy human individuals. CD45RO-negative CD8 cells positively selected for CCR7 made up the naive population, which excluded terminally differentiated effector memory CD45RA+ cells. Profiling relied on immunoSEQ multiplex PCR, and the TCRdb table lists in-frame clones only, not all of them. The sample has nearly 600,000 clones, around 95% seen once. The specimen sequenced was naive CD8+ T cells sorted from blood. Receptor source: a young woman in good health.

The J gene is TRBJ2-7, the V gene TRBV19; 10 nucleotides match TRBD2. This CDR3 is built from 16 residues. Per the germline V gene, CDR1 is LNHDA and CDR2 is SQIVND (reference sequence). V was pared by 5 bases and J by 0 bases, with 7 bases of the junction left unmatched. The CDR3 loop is CASSSRLAGNSYEQYF. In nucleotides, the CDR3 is TGTGCCAGTAGTTCCCGACTAGCGGGCAACTCCTACGAGCAGTACTTC.

CDR3 loop: CASSRSGRGDTQYF. In DNA form, the CDR3 reads TGTGCCAGCAGCCGTAGCGGGAGGGGAGATACGCAGTATTTT. This chain joins TRBV27 and TRBJ2-3; 11 positions match TRBD2. CDR3 length equals 14 residues. Germline V gene lookup returns CDR1 MNHEY and CDR2 SMNVEV (reference sequence). Trimming took 6 bases from V and 5 from J; bases not matched to a gene: 4.

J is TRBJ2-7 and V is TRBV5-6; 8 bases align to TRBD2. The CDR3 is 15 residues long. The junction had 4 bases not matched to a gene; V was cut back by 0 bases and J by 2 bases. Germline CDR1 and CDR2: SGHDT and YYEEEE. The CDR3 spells CASSLAAGAPYEQYF. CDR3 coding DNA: TGTGCCAGCAGCTTGGCAGCGGGAGCCCCCTACGAGCAGTACTTC.

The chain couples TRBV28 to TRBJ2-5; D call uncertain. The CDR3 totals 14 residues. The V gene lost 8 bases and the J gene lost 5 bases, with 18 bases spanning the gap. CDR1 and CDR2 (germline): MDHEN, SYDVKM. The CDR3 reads CASEKRSGWETQYF. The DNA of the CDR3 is TGTGCCAGCGAAAAACGGAGTGGGTGGGAGACCCAGTACTTC. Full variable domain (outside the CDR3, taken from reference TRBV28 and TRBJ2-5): DVKVTQSSRYLVKRTGEKVFLECVQDMDHENMFWYRQDPGLGLRLIYFSYDVKMKEKGDIPEGYSVSREKKERFSLILESASTNQTSMYLCASEKRSGWETQYFGPGTRLLVL.

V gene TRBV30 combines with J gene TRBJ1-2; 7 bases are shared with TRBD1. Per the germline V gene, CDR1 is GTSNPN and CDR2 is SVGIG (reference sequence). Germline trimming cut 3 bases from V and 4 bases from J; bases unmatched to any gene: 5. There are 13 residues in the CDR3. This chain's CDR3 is CAWSLSGGYGYTF. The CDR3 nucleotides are TGTGCCTGGAGCCTATCAGGGGGCTATGGCTACACCTTC.

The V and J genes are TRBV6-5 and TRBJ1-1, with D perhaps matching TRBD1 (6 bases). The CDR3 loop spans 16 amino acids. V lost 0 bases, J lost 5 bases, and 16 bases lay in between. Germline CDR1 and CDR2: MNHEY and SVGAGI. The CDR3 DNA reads TGTGCCAGCAGTTACTCGGCCAGGGGAGCTTTAACTGAAGCTTTCTTT. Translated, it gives CASSYSARGALTEAFF.

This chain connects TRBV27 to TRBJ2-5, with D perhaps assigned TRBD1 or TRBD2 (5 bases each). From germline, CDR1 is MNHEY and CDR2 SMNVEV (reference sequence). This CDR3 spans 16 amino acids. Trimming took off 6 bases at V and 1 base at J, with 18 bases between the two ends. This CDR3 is CASSTRDPGTQETQYF. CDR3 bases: TGTGCCAGCAGCACGCGAGACCCCGGGACCCAAGAGACCCAGTACTTC.

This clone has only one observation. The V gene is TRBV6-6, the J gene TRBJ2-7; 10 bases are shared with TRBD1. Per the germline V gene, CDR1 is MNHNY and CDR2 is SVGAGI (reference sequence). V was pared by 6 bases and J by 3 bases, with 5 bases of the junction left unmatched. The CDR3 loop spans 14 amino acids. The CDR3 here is CASRGQGIIYEQYF. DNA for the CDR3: TGTGCCAGCAGGGGACAGGGGATTATCTACGAGCAGTACTTC.

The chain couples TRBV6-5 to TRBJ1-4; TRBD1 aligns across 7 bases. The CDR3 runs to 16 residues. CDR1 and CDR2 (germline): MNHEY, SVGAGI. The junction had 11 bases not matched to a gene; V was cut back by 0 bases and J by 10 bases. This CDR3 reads CASSYSSTGRAVKLFF. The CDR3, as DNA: TGTGCCAGCAGTTACTCCTCGACAGGGAGGGCGGTAAAACTGTTTTTT.

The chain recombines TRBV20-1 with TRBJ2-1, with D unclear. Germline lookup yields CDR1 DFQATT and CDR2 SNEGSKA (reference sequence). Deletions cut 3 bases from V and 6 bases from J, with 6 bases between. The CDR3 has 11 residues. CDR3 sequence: CSARIVNEQFF. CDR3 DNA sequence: TGCAGTGCTAGGATAGTCAATGAGCAGTTCTTC.

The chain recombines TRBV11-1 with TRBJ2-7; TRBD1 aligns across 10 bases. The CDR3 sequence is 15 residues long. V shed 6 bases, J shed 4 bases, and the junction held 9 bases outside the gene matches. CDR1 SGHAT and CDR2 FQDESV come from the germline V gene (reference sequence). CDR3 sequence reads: CASSFGTGQGYEQYF. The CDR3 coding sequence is TGTGCCAGCAGTTTTGGAACGGGACAGGGGTACGAGCAGTACTTC.

This chain's CDR3 is CASSDAGQGEQFF. The CDR3 nucleotides read TGTGCCAGCAGTGACGCGGGACAGGGCGAGCAGTTCTTC. The chain recombines TRBV6-4 with TRBJ2-1; 9 bases are shared with TRBD1. Germline V gene lookup returns CDR1 MRHNA and CDR2 SNTAGT. The junction had 3 bases not matched to a gene; V was cut back by 2 bases and J by 10 bases. CDR3 size: 13 residues.

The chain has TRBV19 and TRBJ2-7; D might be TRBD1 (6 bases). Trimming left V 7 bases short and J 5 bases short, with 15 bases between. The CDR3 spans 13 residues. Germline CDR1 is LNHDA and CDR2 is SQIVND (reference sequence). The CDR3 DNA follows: TGTGCCAGTAACAGGGCTTATGGGAACGAGCAGTACTTC. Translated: CASNRAYGNEQYF.

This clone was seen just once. CDR3 amino acids: CASSPRQSYEQYF. The CDR3 DNA reads as TGTGCCAGCAGCCCCCGGCAGAGCTACGAGCAGTACTTC. The J gene is TRBJ2-7, the V gene TRBV13; D is ambiguous. The CDR3 has 13 amino acids. CDR1 and CDR2 (germline): PRHDT, FYEKMQ (reference sequence). Trimming cost V 5 bases and J 3 bases, with 11 bases left between them. Drawing the rest from reference TRBV13 and TRBJ2-7, the complete variable domain is AAGVIQSPRHLIKEKRETATLKCYPIPRHDTVYWYQQGPGQDPQFLISFYEKMQSDKGSIPDRFSAQQFSDYHSELNMSSLELGDSALYFCASSPRQSYEQYFGPGTRLTVT.

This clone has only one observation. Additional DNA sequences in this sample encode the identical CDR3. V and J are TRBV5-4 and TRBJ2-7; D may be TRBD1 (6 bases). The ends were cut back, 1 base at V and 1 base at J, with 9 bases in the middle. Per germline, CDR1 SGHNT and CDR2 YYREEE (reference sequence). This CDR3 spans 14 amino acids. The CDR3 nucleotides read TGTGCCAGCAGCTTGCCCGGACAGTCCTACGAGCAGTACTTC. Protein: CASSLPGQSYEQYF.

In DNA form, the CDR3 reads TGTGCCAGCAGCTTCCGCGGGAGGCCGAGTACCGGGGAGCTGTTTTTT. As protein: CASSFRGRPSTGELFF. This rearrangement joins TRBV5-8 to TRBJ2-2; 8 positions match TRBD2. V was clipped by 2 bases and J by 5 bases; unmatched bases: 8. CDR1 and CDR2 from the germline V gene are SGHTS and YDEGEE. CDR3 size: 16 residues.

The chain's CDR3 is CASSLVGGNGELFF. The CDR3 DNA sequence: TGTGCCAGCAGTCTAGTCGGGGGGAATGGGGAGCTGTTTTTT. The rearrangement uses TRBV28 and TRBJ2-2; 7 bases line up with TRBD2. The junction had 8 bases not matched to a gene; V was cut back by 5 bases and J by 8 bases. The CDR3 covers 14 residues. Germline lookup yields CDR1 MDHEN and CDR2 SYDVKM. The variable domain in full, completed from reference TRBV28 and TRBJ2-2, reads DVKVTQSSRYLVKRTGEKVFLECVQDMDHENMFWYRQDPGLGLRLIYFSYDVKMKEKGDIPEGYSVSREKKERFSLILESASTNQTSMYLCASSLVGGNGELFFGEGSRLTVL.

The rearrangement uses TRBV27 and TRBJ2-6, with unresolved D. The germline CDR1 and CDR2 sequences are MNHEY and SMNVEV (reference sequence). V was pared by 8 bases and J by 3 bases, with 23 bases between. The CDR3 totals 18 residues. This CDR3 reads CASSPPPGLYGGANVLTF. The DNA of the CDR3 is TGTGCCAGCTCTCCACCCCCAGGATTGTATGGTGGGGCCAACGTCCTGACTTTC. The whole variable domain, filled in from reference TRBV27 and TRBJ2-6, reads EAQVTQNPRYLITVTGKKLTVTCSQNMNHEYMSWYRQDPGLGLRQIYYSMNVEVTDKGDVPEGYKVSRKEKRNFPLILESPSPNQTSLYFCASSPPPGLYGGANVLTFGAGSRLTVL.

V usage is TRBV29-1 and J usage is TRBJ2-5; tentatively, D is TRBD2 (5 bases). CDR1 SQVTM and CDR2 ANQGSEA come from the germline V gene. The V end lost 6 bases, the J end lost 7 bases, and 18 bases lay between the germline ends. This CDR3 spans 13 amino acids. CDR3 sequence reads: CSVGKGLVGTQYF. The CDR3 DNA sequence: TGCAGCGTGGGAAAAGGACTGGTAGGGACCCAGTACTTC.

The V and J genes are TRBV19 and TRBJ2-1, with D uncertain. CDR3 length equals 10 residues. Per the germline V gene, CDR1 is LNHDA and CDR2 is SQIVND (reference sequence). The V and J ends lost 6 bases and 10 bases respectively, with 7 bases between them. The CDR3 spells CASSGPEQFF. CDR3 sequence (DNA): TGTGCCAGTAGCGGGCCCGAGCAGTTCTTC. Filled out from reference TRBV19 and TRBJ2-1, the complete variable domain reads DGGITQSPKYLFRKEGQNVTLSCEQNLNHDAMYWYRQDPGQGLRLIYYSQIVNDFQKGDIAEGYSVSREKKESFPLTVTSAQKNPTAFYLCASSGPEQFFGPGTRLTVL.

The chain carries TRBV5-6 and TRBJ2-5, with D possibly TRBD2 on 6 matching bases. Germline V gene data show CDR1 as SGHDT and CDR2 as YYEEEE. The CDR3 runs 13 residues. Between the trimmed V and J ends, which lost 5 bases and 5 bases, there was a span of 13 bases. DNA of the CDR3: TGTGCCAGCAGTCCGCGGGGTCTGGAGACCCAGTACTTC. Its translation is CASSPRGLETQYF.

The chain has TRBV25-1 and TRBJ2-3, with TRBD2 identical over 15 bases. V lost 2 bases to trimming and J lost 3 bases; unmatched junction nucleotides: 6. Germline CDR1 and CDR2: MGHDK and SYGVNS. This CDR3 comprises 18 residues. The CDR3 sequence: CASSETGLAGGPTDTQYF. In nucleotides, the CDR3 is TGTGCCAGCAGTGAAACGGGACTAGCGGGAGGACCGACAGATACGCAGTATTTT.

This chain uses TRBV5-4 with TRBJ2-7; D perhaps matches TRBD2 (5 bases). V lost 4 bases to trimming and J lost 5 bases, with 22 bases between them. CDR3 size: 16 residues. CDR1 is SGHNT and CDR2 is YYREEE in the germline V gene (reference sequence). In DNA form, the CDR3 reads TGTGCCAGCAGCCCATTATGGACTCCCCCTTTCCACGAGCAGTACTTC. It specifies CASSPLWTPPFHEQYF.

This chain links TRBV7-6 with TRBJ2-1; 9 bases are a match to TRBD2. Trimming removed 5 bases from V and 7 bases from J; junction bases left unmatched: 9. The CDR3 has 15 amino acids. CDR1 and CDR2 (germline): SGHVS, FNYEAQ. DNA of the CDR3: TGTGCCAGCAGCCCCATTAGCGGGAGATGGAATGAGCAGTTCTTC. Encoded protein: CASSPISGRWNEQFF.

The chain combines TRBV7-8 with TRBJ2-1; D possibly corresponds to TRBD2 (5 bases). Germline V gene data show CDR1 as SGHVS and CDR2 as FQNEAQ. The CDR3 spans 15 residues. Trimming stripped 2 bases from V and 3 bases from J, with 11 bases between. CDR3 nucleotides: TGTGCCAGCAGCTTAAGTCCTAGCATCTACAATGAGCAGTTCTTC. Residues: CASSLSPSIYNEQFF.

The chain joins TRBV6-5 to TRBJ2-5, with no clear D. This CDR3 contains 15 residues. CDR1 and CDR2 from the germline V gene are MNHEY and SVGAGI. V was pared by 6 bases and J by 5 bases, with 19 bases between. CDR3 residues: CASSNTGSIGETQYF. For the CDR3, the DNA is TGTGCCAGCAGCAACACCGGGTCGATAGGGGAGACCCAGTACTTC.

CDR3 bases: TGCAGCGTTTTGATAGGGACTAGCGGCCCTTACAATGAGCAGTTCTTC. Protein: CSVLIGTSGPYNEQFF. V gene TRBV29-1 combines with J gene TRBJ2-1; TRBD2 agrees at 11 bases. Per germline, CDR1 SQVTM and CDR2 ANQGSEA. V lost 5 bases to trimming and J lost 4 bases; unmatched junction nucleotides: 10. The CDR3 runs 16 residues.

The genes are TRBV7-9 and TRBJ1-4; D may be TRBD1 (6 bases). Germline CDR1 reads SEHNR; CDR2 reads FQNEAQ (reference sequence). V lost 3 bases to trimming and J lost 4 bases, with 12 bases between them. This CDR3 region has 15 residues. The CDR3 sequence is CASSFPQGLNEKLFF. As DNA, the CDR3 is TGTGCCAGCAGCTTTCCACAGGGCCTTAATGAAAAACTGTTTTTT.

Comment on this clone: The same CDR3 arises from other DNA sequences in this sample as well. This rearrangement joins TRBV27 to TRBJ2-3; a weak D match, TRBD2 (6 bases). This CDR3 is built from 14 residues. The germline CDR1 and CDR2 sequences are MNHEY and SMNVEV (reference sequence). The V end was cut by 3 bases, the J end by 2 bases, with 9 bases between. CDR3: CASSFGGITDTQYF. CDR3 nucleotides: TGTGCCAGCAGTTTCGGGGGAATCACAGATACGCAGTATTTT.

This CDR3 is CASSLGDRGNEQFF. CDR3 in DNA: TGTGCCAGCAGCTTAGGGGACAGGGGCAATGAGCAGTTCTTC. This sequence joins TRBV11-2 and TRBJ2-1, with 10 bases matching TRBD1. The V and J ends lost 1 base and 6 bases, in that order; junction bases with no gene match: 0. Germline CDR1 SGHAT, CDR2 FQNNGV. The CDR3 runs 14 residues.